This T cell receptor (beta chain) was found in a study of cytomegalovirus exposure and HLA in healthy donors. Whole-study findings and limits: Donor immune exposure was known only as CMV serostatus.

Per the germline V gene, CDR1 is MNHNS and CDR2 is SASEGT. V lost 6 bases and J 7 bases, leaving 16 bases between the germline ends. CDR3 length equals 14 residues. For this clone: The antigen is unknown.

The PCR was carried out with 60 Vbeta primers and 13 Jbeta primers. Clones were read by immunoSEQ multiplex PCR, and TCRdb kept only the in-frame ones, dropping some. This sample has about 120,000 clones, with about 70% found just once. The sequenced material came from PBMCs. This sequence was found in a woman in her 30s in good health and CMV-seronegative. This chain uses TRBV6-1 with TRBJ1-3; D is unresolved. This chain's CDR3 is CASREGEAWNTIYF. The CDR3 nucleotides are TGTGCCAGCAGGGAGGGTGAGGCTTGGAACACCATATATTTT.